The clone carrying this T cell receptor (beta chain) has ten or more counts. Its antigen is undetermined. The CDR3 runs 13 residues. Trimming left V 8 bases short and J 3 bases short, with 14 bases between. Germline lookup yields CDR1 SGHTA and CDR2 FQGNSA. The source of the sample is a study of blood T cells in healthy people across ages. Study-level results: Per-million-T-cell TCR beta diversity fell roughly linearly with age.

The study recruited healthy Caucasian donors from Russia who were aged about 6 to 95. It was ten milliliters of peripheral blood that were drawn from each donor. Per-sample PBMC isolation yielded at least 6.5 million cells. Using a J-beta primer mix together with a sample-barcoded 5' primer, a second PCR was run for roughly 6 to 12 cycles. MiXCR, applied by TCRdb to the 5' RACE reads, yields one record per CDR3 protein. This table holds around 1,700,000 distinct CDR3 sequences, approximately 28% found once. V and J are TRBV7-2 and TRBJ2-7; no firm D call. The sequence came from a woman in her thirties in good health. The sample comprised blood. For the CDR3, the DNA is TGTGCCAGCGCGCTAACATTGGGCTACGAGCAGTACTTC. It translates to CASALTLGYEQYF.